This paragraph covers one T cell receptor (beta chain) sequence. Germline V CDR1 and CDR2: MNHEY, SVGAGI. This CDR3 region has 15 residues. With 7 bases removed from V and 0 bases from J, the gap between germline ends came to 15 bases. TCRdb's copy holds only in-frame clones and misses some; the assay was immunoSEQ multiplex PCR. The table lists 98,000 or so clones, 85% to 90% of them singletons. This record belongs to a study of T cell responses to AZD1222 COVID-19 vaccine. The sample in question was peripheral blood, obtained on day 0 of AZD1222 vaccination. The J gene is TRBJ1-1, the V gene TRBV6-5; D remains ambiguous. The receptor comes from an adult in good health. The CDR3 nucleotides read TGTGCCAGCAACCACGACGAGAAGGTGAACACTGAAGCTTTCTTT. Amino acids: CASNHDEKVNTEAFF.